These 7 T cell receptor beta chains came from one sample sequenced in a study of human T cells and chemical hapten exposure. Time point in this sample: patch test 1, 2 weeks after DPC sensitization. As for treatment: therapeutic diphenylcyclopropenone sensitization with weekly scalp DPC. TCRdb processed the RACE reads anew with MiXCR; each CDR3 protein has one entry. The sample consists of around 300,000 distinct CDR3 sequences, about 7% of them appearing once. This specimen consisted of whole blood, obtained in connection with sensitization to the hapten diphenylcyclopropenone (DPC). The source is a young woman with alopecia areata. Some clones in this sample may be carry-over from other donors' samples.

The chain joins TRBV20-1 to TRBJ2-7; TRBD2 matches 7 bases. The CDR3 is 15 amino acids. V dropped 3 bases and J dropped 7; count of bases not matched to a gene: 15. CDR1 and CDR2 (germline): DFQATT, SNEGSKA (reference sequence). The CDR3 loop is CSARGGVPILGEQYF. The CDR3 DNA sequence: TGCAGTGCTAGGGGAGGGGTTCCCATCCTCGGGGAGCAGTACTTC.

This clonotype was recorded a few times. The V call is TRBV7-9, the J call TRBJ2-1; D call uncertain. Germline loops: CDR1 SEHNR, CDR2 FQNEAQ (reference sequence). Trimming shortened V by 3 bases and J by 6 bases, and 6 bases separated the two germline ends. The CDR3 runs 12 residues. The CDR3 sequence: CASSFMPNEQFF. The CDR3 nucleotides read TGTGCCAGCAGCTTTATGCCCAATGAGCAGTTCTTC.

This clonotype occurred many times. This chain uses TRBV12-3 or TRBV12-4 with TRBJ2-2; D not certain. Trimming left V 2 bases short and J 5 bases short, with 6 bases between. This CDR3 is built from 13 residues. The CDR3 sequence is CASSLRETGELFF. CDR3 nucleotides: TGTGCCAGCAGTTTAAGGGAAACCGGGGAGCTGTTTTTT.

This clonotype was observed a handful of times. The gene calls are TRBV13 and TRBJ2-3, with D perhaps TRBD1 (6 bases). The CDR3 loop spans 14 amino acids. Germline CDR1 is PRHDT and CDR2 is FYEKMQ (reference sequence). V lost 5 bases and J 7 bases, leaving 16 bases between the germline ends. DNA for the CDR3: TGTGCCAGCAGCCCCCCCTCGACAGGCCATACGCAGTATTTT. Its translation: CASSPPSTGHTQYF.

The chain carries TRBV20-1 and TRBJ1-6, with no clear D. There are 13 residues in the CDR3. Trimming stripped 1 base from V and 7 bases from J, with 8 bases between. Germline CDR1 DFQATT, CDR2 SNEGSKA (reference sequence). This chain's CDR3 is CSARGYGNSPLHF. The CDR3 nucleotides are TGCAGTGCTAGAGGTTATGGAAATTCACCCCTCCACTTT.

There are many counts of this clonotype. This chain joins TRBV20-1 and TRBJ2-7, with D maybe TRBD2 (5 bases). With 6 bases removed from V and 0 bases from J, the gap between germline ends came to 9 bases. This CDR3 spans 12 amino acids. Per the germline V gene, CDR1 is DFQATT and CDR2 is SNEGSKA (reference sequence). CDR3 protein: CSATGNSYEQYF. CDR3 nucleotide sequence: TGCAGTGCCACGGGGAACTCCTACGAGCAGTACTTC.

Many counts were recorded for this clonotype. V is TRBV24-1 and J is TRBJ1-6; TRBD1 agrees at 8 bases. Per germline, CDR1 KGHDR and CDR2 SFDVKD. V shed 3 bases and J 8 bases; nucleotides not matched to a gene: 26. The CDR3 has 22 amino acids. CDR3 sequence reads: CATSDLPPKTGAVSVRDSPLHF. The CDR3 DNA follows: TGTGCCACCAGTGATCTCCCCCCTAAGACAGGGGCAGTATCGGTCAGGGATTCACCCCTCCACTTT.